The next 21 T cell receptor beta chains were all read from a single sample in a study of T-cell reconstitution after alpha-beta-depleted transplantation in children (dated by TCRdb to the mid-2010s). Library prep was done by PCR. The listed sequencing device is Illumina HiSeq 2500. TCR libraries were prepared with molecular barcoding, using unique molecular identifiers to normalize TCRbeta repertoire quantification. TCRdb reprocessed the public reads (quality trimming at Q25 with fastp, clone calling with MiXCR) and kept in-frame beta chains. Every CDR3 protein is listed once, alongside the most common genes and DNA of its rows. The sample table shows approximately 270,000 distinct CDR3 sequences, and roughly a quarter are seen once. Of the sample, 4% to 5.5% falls within the top ten clones. In the paper's terms, the treatment or condition label means: allogeneic hematopoietic cell transplantation with graft depleted of TCRalphabeta T cells and CD19 B cells.

The source was PBMCs, mostly from graft donor cells, collected 360 days after TCRalphabeta/CD19-depleted stem cell transplant. Source of these receptors: a female patient aged 2-10 years who had a stem cell transplant for congenital amegakaryocytic thrombocytopenia, so the T cells may come from the graft donor.

This clonotype was recorded many times. The CDR3 spells CAISTGTGHEQYF. The CDR3 DNA reads TGTGCCATCAGTACCGGGACAGGCCACGAGCAGTACTTC. This chain links TRBV10-3 with TRBJ2-7, with TRBD1 matching over 8 bases. V lost 5 bases and J lost 5; bases outside the gene matches: 5. Germline V gene data show CDR1 as ENHRY and CDR2 as SYGVKD. The CDR3 loop spans 13 amino acids.

This rearrangement joins TRBV18 to TRBJ2-3; D remains ambiguous. The V and J ends lost 2 bases and 6 bases respectively, with 6 bases between them. Per the germline V gene, CDR1 is KGHSH and CDR2 is LQKENI. The CDR3 is 12 residues long. In DNA, the CDR3 is TGTGCCAGCTCACCAATTTCCGATACGCAGTATTTT. Amino acid sequence: CASSPISDTQYF.

The chain links TRBV29-1 to TRBJ1-3, with TRBD1 identical over 7 bases. The CDR3 loop spans 13 amino acids. Germline V CDR1 and CDR2: SQVTM, ANQGSEA. V lost 7 bases to trimming and J lost 5 bases; unmatched junction nucleotides: 8. In DNA, the CDR3 is TGCAGCGCCTTGGGGACAGCGCGAAACACCATATATTTT. Translating gives CSALGTARNTIYF.

This clonotype was detected a few times. The V call is TRBV29-1, the J call TRBJ1-2; D uncertain. Trimming shortened V by 6 bases and J by 4 bases, and 9 bases separated the two germline ends. The CDR3 extends over 11 amino acids. In germline, CDR1 is SQVTM, CDR2 ANQGSEA. CDR3 coding DNA: TGCAGCGTCCTCATGGTCTATGGCTACACCTTC. Residues: CSVLMVYGYTF.

The rearrangement links TRBV12-3 or TRBV12-4 to TRBJ1-3, with D possibly being TRBD1 (5 bases). V lost 4 bases to trimming and J lost 1 base, with 20 bases between them. The CDR3 length is 18 residues. CDR3: CASSYGKVSGQSGNTIYF. The CDR3 DNA reads as TGTGCCAGCAGTTATGGGAAGGTTTCCGGACAATCTGGAAACACCATATATTTT.

The V gene is TRBV20-1, the J gene TRBJ2-2, with no clear D. The CDR3 is 14 residues long. Germline CDR1 DFQATT, CDR2 SNEGSKA (reference sequence). V gave up 3 bases and J gave up 0 bases, with 8 bases separating them. The CDR3 nucleotides read TGCAGTGCTAGCCTAAGGGCGAACACCGGGGAGCTGTTTTTT. It encodes CSASLRANTGELFF.

This chain connects TRBV4-2 to TRBJ2-7, with 12 nucleotides matching TRBD2. The length of the CDR3 is 17 residues. V shed 1 base, J shed 3 bases, and the junction held 7 bases outside the gene matches. Germline-derived CDR1 and CDR2 are LGHNA and YNFKEQ. The CDR3 loop is CASSQGTSGTVIYEQYF. The DNA for the CDR3 is TGTGCCAGCAGCCAAGGGACTAGCGGGACAGTTATCTACGAGCAGTACTTC.

This clonotype was found many times. The chain combines TRBV12-3 or TRBV12-4 with TRBJ2-7; D unclear. Trimming cost V 2 bases and J 6 bases, with 14 bases left between them. The CDR3 length is 14 residues. This CDR3 reads CASSLRSAISEQYF. Here the CDR3 DNA reads TGTGCCAGCAGTTTAAGGTCAGCGATTAGCGAGCAGTACTTC.

J is TRBJ1-1 and V is TRBV4-3; 7 nucleotides agree with TRBD1. The ends lost 5 bases at V and 1 base at J; junction bases unmatched: 16. CDR1 LGHNA and CDR2 YSLEER come from the germline V gene. The CDR3 totals 18 residues. CDR3 protein: CASSTLGQVKGGNTEAFF. CDR3 DNA sequence: TGCGCCAGCAGCACCCTCGGACAGGTCAAGGGAGGGAACACTGAAGCTTTCTTT.

This chain joins TRBV6-4 and TRBJ1-2, with D possibly matching TRBD1 (5 bases). V was cut by 6 bases and J by 4 bases, with 12 bases left in between. This CDR3 comprises 13 residues. Germline values: CDR1 MRHNA, CDR2 SNTAGT. Here the CDR3 DNA reads TGTGCCAGCAGAGCGACAGCTCCCTATGGCTACACCTTC. It codes for CASRATAPYGYTF.

The V gene is TRBV28, the J gene TRBJ2-6; D tentatively fits TRBD1 or TRBD2 (7 bases each). Germline CDR1 reads MDHEN; CDR2 reads SYDVKM. This CDR3 is 19 amino acids long. The V end was cut by 3 bases, the J end by 0 bases, with 18 bases between. CDR3 nucleotide sequence: TGTGCCAGCAGTTTTCCCCCGACAGGGAGGGGCTCTGGGGCCAACGTCCTGACTTTC. Its translation: CASSFPPTGRGSGANVLTF.

The rearrangement joins TRBV12-3 or TRBV12-4 to TRBJ1-6, with 7 positions matching TRBD1. V gave up 10 bases and J gave up 6 bases; unmatched junction bases: 9. CDR3 size: 14 residues. CDR3 loop: CATQGGLGNSPLHF. The CDR3 DNA reads TGTGCCACTCAAGGGGGCTTAGGTAATTCACCCCTCCACTTT.

V is TRBV6-2 or TRBV6-3 and J is TRBJ2-7; maybe TRBD2 (6 bases). Trimming shortened V by 6 bases and J by 6 bases, and 9 bases separated the two germline ends. This CDR3 comprises 11 residues. Per the germline V gene, CDR1 is MNHEY and CDR2 is SVGEGT. CDR3 amino acids: CASRREAEQYF. The CDR3 DNA reads TGTGCCAGCAGGAGGGAGGCCGAGCAGTACTTC.

This clonotype was seen a handful of times. This rearrangement joins TRBV3-1 to TRBJ1-1, with D unclear. The CDR3 length is 19 residues. Germline lookup yields CDR1 LGHDT and CDR2 YNNKEL (reference sequence). V was pared by 0 bases and J by 6 bases, with 26 bases between. CDR3 amino acids: CASSQEVLVNSPNFSEAFF. CDR3 DNA: TGTGCCAGCAGCCAAGAAGTCCTGGTAAACAGCCCCAATTTCTCTGAAGCTTTCTTT.

The J gene is TRBJ2-3, the V gene TRBV25-1, with 7 bases that match TRBD2. CDR3 size: 16 residues. Germline-derived CDR1 and CDR2 are MGHDK and SYGVNS. V was pared by 5 bases and J by 0 bases, with 8 bases of the junction left unmatched. The CDR3: CASSRPGGPSTDTQYF. The CDR3 coding sequence is TGTGCCAGCAGTCGTCCGGGGGGACCTAGCACAGATACGCAGTATTTT. Full variable domain (remainder filled in from reference TRBV25-1 and TRBJ2-3): EADIYQTPRYLVIGTGKKITLECSQTMGHDKMYWYQQDPGMELHLIHYSYGVNSTEKGDLSSESTVSRIRTEHFPLTLESARPSHTSQYLCASSRPGGPSTDTQYFGPGTRLTVL.

V gene TRBV28 combines with J gene TRBJ2-7; TRBD1 or TRBD2 may be the D gene (5 bases each). The CDR3 totals 16 residues. Trimming stripped 2 bases from V and 0 bases from J, with 14 bases between. The germline V gene has CDR1 MDHEN and CDR2 SYDVKM. The CDR3 here is CASSLVRGSPSYEQYF. CDR3 nucleotides: TGTGCCAGCAGTTTAGTGAGGGGAAGCCCCTCCTACGAGCAGTACTTC.

The CDR3 loop reads CASSWSLRTANEQFF. The CDR3 nucleotides read TGCGCCAGCAGCTGGTCTCTTAGGACAGCTAATGAGCAGTTCTTC. This chain joins TRBV5-1 and TRBJ2-1; possibly TRBD1 for D (6 bases). V was trimmed by 3 bases and J by 7 bases, leaving 17 bases between them. CDR3 length: 15 amino acids. Germline lookup yields CDR1 SGHRS and CDR2 YFSETQ.

The rearrangement links TRBV6-1 to TRBJ2-1, with 10 bases matching TRBD2. Trimming at V came to 5 bases and at J to 7 bases, leaving 14 bases not matched to a gene. Per germline, CDR1 MNHNS and CDR2 SASEGT. This CDR3 is built from 17 residues. Here the CDR3 reads CASSTLAASGGWNEQFF. CDR3 sequence (DNA): TGTGCCAGCAGTACCCTGGCGGCTAGCGGGGGTTGGAATGAGCAGTTCTTC.

CDR3: CSASDRANSPLHF. Here the CDR3 DNA reads TGCAGTGCTTCCGACAGGGCGAATTCACCCCTCCACTTT. This chain links TRBV20-1 with TRBJ1-6; the match to TRBD1 covers 7 bases. Per the germline V gene, CDR1 is DFQATT and CDR2 is SNEGSKA (reference sequence). Unmatched junction bases numbered 5, after V lost 5 bases and J lost 7 bases. This CDR3 has 13 amino acids.

This clonotype turned up a few times. The rearrangement links TRBV5-1 to TRBJ1-1, with D uncertain. This CDR3 has 15 amino acids. Between the trimmed V and J ends, which lost 0 bases and 2 bases, there was a span of 11 bases. The germline gives CDR1 SGHRS, CDR2 YFSETQ. This chain's CDR3 is CASSLAGNINTEAFF. In DNA form, the CDR3 reads TGCGCCAGCAGCTTGGCCGGGAACATAAACACTGAAGCTTTCTTT.

This sequence joins TRBV20-1 and TRBJ2-5, with 7 bases lining up with TRBD1. The J segment lost 5 bases and the V segment lost 3 bases, leaving 12 bases of the junction unmatched. The CDR3 runs to 15 residues. Germline V gene sequence: CDR1 DFQATT, CDR2 SNEGSKA (reference sequence). The CDR3 bases are TGCAGTGCTAGCGCACAGGGGATCCGCAAGGAGACCCAGTACTTC. Translating it yields CSASAQGIRKETQYF.